This T cell receptor (beta chain) was profiled in a study of early T cells in non-severe SARS-CoV-2 infection. Study context: Sequencing used unsorted whole-blood bulk RNA, so chains lack pairing.

In the library, individual cDNA molecules carried attached unique molecular identifiers. TCRdb processed the 5' RACE reads anew with MiXCR; each CDR3 protein has one entry. The repertoire has some 38,000 distinct CDR3 sequences, 3% to 4.5% of them found once; the top ten carry more than 8.5%. This clonotype was detected many times. The sequence derives from an adult who was a healthcare worker with PCR-confirmed SARS-CoV-2 infection or an uninfected control (not recorded which). The sequencing input was whole blood.

The CDR3 coding sequence is TGCGCCAGCAGCTTGTCGCCCCAGGGGAGCAATCAGCCCCAGCATTTT. This sequence encodes CASSLSPQGSNQPQHF. The rearrangement joins TRBV5-1 to TRBJ1-5; a weak D match, TRBD1 (6 bases). Germline assignment: CDR1 SGHRS and CDR2 YFSETQ. The CDR3 extends over 16 amino acids. V was pared by 1 base and J by 1 base, with 12 bases between.